The next 8 T cell receptor beta chains were all read from a single sample in a study of blood T cell dynamics during melanoma immunotherapy. Time point specified: week 3, after first cycle of checkpoint inhibitor. TCRdb's copy holds only in-frame clones and misses some; the assay was immunoSEQ multiplex PCR. The sample contains roughly 29,000 clones, approximately 80% of which appear only once. The sample in question was blood, obtained from a patient treated with checkpoint blockade. These receptor sequences come from a human donor with melanoma.

The rearrangement joins TRBV30 to TRBJ2-2; D is undetermined. Germline V gene lookup returns CDR1 GTSNPN and CDR2 SVGIG (reference sequence). Trimming left V 4 bases short and J 1 base short, with 4 bases between. The length of the CDR3 is 12 residues. The CDR3 sequence is CAWTVNTGELFF. In DNA form, the CDR3 reads TGTGCCTGGACAGTGAACACCGGGGAGCTGTTTTTT.

The V and J genes are TRBV10-3 and TRBJ2-1, with D possibly being TRBD2 (8 bases). Germline CDR1 reads ENHRY; CDR2 reads SYGVKD. The V gene lost 6 bases and the J gene lost 8 bases, with 20 bases spanning the gap. The length of the CDR3 is 15 residues. CDR3: CAIRGTRGPLDEQFF. The CDR3 DNA reads as TGTGCCATCAGAGGGACTAGGGGGCCCTTAGATGAGCAGTTCTTC.

V gene TRBV19 combines with J gene TRBJ2-3; 10 bases map to TRBD1. The V and J ends lost 8 bases and 3 bases, in that order; junction bases with no gene match: 8. The CDR3 has 15 amino acids. Germline V gives CDR1 LNHDA, CDR2 SQIVND (reference sequence). The CDR3 here is CASSLRQGATDTQYF. The CDR3 DNA follows: TGTGCCAGTTCTCTCAGACAGGGGGCAACAGATACGCAGTATTTT.

The rearrangement uses TRBV9 and TRBJ2-3; D call uncertain. Trimming removed 3 bases from V and 1 base from J, with 12 bases in between. The CDR3 is made up of 15 amino acids. Germline V gene sequence: CDR1 SGDLS, CDR2 YYNGEE. CDR3 nucleotides: TGTGCCAGCAGCGGAGCAGGAGTGGGCACAGATACGCAGTATTTT. Protein: CASSGAGVGTDTQYF.

This sequence joins TRBV28 and TRBJ1-2, with no clear D. Deletions cut 7 bases from V and 1 base from J, with 7 bases between. CDR3 size: 12 residues. Germline values: CDR1 MDHEN, CDR2 SYDVKM. CDR3: CASTSINYGYTF. DNA for the CDR3: TGTGCCAGCACGTCGATTAACTATGGCTACACCTTC.

The chain couples TRBV5-1 to TRBJ2-7, with D tentatively TRBD1 or TRBD2 (5 bases each). CDR3 length: 14 amino acids. Trimming cost V 0 bases and J 2 bases, with 9 bases left between them. CDR1 is SGHRS and CDR2 is YFSETQ in the germline V gene. CDR3 residues: CASSLEGTPYEQYF. In nucleotides, the CDR3 is TGCGCCAGCAGCTTGGAGGGGACCCCCTACGAGCAGTACTTC. Drawing the rest from reference TRBV5-1 and TRBJ2-7, the complete variable domain is KAGVTQTPRYLIKTRGQQVTLSCSPISGHRSVSWYQQTPGQGLQFLFEYFSETQRNKGNFPGRFSGRQFSNSRSEMNVSTLELGDSALYLCASSLEGTPYEQYFGPGTRLTVT.

The rearrangement links TRBV25-1 to TRBJ2-7; tentative D call: TRBD2 (5 bases). The CDR3 sequence is 14 residues long. V shed 1 base and J shed 0 bases, with 7 bases lying between them. Germline CDR1 is MGHDK and CDR2 is SYGVNS. This CDR3 reads CASSESGISYEQYF. The CDR3, as DNA: TGTGCCAGCAGTGAATCGGGGATCTCCTACGAGCAGTACTTC.

The table lists this clone with a few counts. The rearrangement joins TRBV9 to TRBJ1-1; D unresolved. Deletions cut 0 bases from V and 5 bases from J, with 14 bases between. CDR1 is SGDLS, CDR2 YYNGEE, per germline. The CDR3 totals 15 residues. The DNA of the CDR3 is TGTGCCAGCAGCGTAGGCAACAGCCACGTAACTGAAGCTTTCTTT. This sequence encodes CASSVGNSHVTEAFF.